The entry that follows covers one T cell receptor (beta chain) sequence. After removal of 8 bases from V and 1 base from J, the junction contained 7 bases not matched to a gene. Germline V gives CDR1 LNHDA, CDR2 SQIVND (reference sequence). The CDR3 covers 14 residues. Only in-frame clones appear in the TCRdb table, and some are missing; sequencing was by immunoSEQ multiplex PCR. The table includes roughly 330,000 clones, over 75% detected once. This sample was taken from a study of blood T cell repertoires in COVID-19. About the study: Sites in the United States, Italy and Spain provided acute and convalescent COVID-19 samples.

J is TRBJ1-1 and V is TRBV19; 7 nucleotides line up with TRBD1. Sequenced material: peripheral blood. This receptor was obtained from a woman aged 45-60 years with active or convalescent COVID-19. The CDR3 protein is CASSNRGSNTEAFF. The CDR3 nucleotides read TGTGCCAGTTCCAACAGGGGATCGAACACTGAAGCTTTCTTT.